Listed below are T cell receptor beta chains from one sample, sequenced in a study of blood T cell repertoires in COVID-19. Sequencing was performed with immunoSEQ multiplex PCR; in TCRdb, only in-frame clones are kept and a portion is missing. The sample contains 45,000 to 55,000 clones, around 68% of which appear only once. The sample taken for sequencing was peripheral blood. The receptor set was obtained from a woman aged 70-85 years with acute or convalescent COVID-19. CDR3s include the opening cysteine and the closing phenylalanine or tryptophan.

v_call	j_call	cdr3_aa
TRBV7-8	TRBJ1-5	CASSLEQGADQPQHF
TRBV7-3	TRBJ2-3	CASSLFSGADTQYF
TRBV19	TRBJ2-7	CASRFRDRGSYEQYF
TRBV6-5	TRBJ2-7	CASRFPGGEQYF
TRBV30	TRBJ1-4	CAWSHPGTGSEKLFF
TRBV15	TRBJ2-5	CATSRAGGIQETQYF
TRBV9	TRBJ1-2	CASSRQGLTNYGYTF
TRBV6-2/TRBV6-3	TRBJ2-7	CASSRQSQDEQYF
TRBV29-1	TRBJ2-7	CSVEGGVAETYEQYF
TRBV18	TRBJ2-2	CASSPQAPGLAITGELFF
TRBV28	TRBJ1-2	CASSLTDGEFYTF
TRBV6-5	TRBJ2-2	CASTTTGADTGELFF
TRBV7-9	TRBJ2-7	CASSPSVEQYF
TRBV11-2	TRBJ1-1	CASSPGYGGVGSAFF
TRBV10-3	TRBJ2-1	CAISDPDSGRAVNEQFF
TRBV6-5	TRBJ2-7	CASSPEGSSYEQYF
TRBV29-1	TRBJ2-5	CSVVVKDRRQPKRNQYF
TRBV11-2	TRBJ2-7	CASSLVGQAYEQYF
TRBV6-5	TRBJ2-3	CASRGGEGSTDTQYF
TRBV19	TRBJ2-3	CASSRDTSSTDTQYF
TRBV30	TRBJ1-6	CAWSVRPHRVPGTSYNSPLHF
TRBV5-8	TRBJ2-5	CASSLGRDWGQETQYF
TRBV9	TRBJ1-4	CASSAGWTGPKDEKLFF